The next 25 T cell receptor beta chains were all read from a single sample in a study of blood T cell repertoires in COVID-19. Assay: immunoSEQ multiplex PCR; the TCRdb copy retains only in-frame clones and omits some. The sample has more than 300,000 clones, roughly 90% seen once. Sequencing was done on a sample of peripheral blood. These receptor sequences come from an older woman with COVID-19, enrolled during active disease.

The count of this clone is one. The genes are TRBV5-4 and TRBJ2-5, with 7 bases fitting TRBD2. Germline CDR1 SGHNT, CDR2 YYREEE (reference sequence). Unmatched junction bases numbered 7, after V lost 3 bases and J lost 5 bases. The length of the CDR3 is 14 residues. As DNA, the CDR3 is TGTGCCAGCAGCTCCGCCACGCGGGGGGAGACCCAGTACTTC. Translated, it gives CASSSATRGETQYF.

The rearrangement links TRBV21-1 to TRBJ2-5; the tabulated D call, TRBD1, remains unverified against the DNA. TRBV21-1 is termed a pseudogene. This CDR3 has 15 residues. Here the CDR3 DNA reads TGTGCCAGCAACGTACTAGGACAGGAGGGGGAGACCCAGTACTTC. Its translation: CASNVLGQEGETQYF.

This chain uses TRBV7-6 with TRBJ2-3, with D possibly being TRBD2 (7 bases). With 5 bases removed from V and 4 bases from J, the gap between germline ends came to 22 bases. Germline-derived CDR1 and CDR2 are SGHVS and FNYEAQ. The CDR3 contains 17 residues. In DNA form, the CDR3 reads TGTGCCAGCAGCCCCCTAGGGGGGGCCCTCACGGCAGATACGCAGTATTTT. It codes for CASSPLGGALTADTQYF. Combining the CDR3 with reference TRBV7-6 and TRBJ2-3 gives the whole variable domain GAGVSQSPRYKVTKRGQDVALRCDPISGHVSLYWYRQALGQGPEFLTYFNYEAQQDKSGLPNDRFSAERPEGSISTLTIQRTEQRDSAMYRCASSPLGGALTADTQYFGPGTRLTVL.

This clone was counted between two and nine times. The chain joins TRBV29-1 to TRBJ1-1; D is uncertain. The CDR3 loop spans 14 amino acids. V shed 6 bases and J shed 0 bases, with 14 bases lying between them. The germline V gene encodes CDR1 SQVTM and CDR2 ANQGSEA. The CDR3 loop reads CSVRGIFMNTEAFF. The CDR3 DNA reads as TGCAGCGTCCGAGGGATTTTTATGAACACTGAAGCTTTCTTT.

The sample holds one count of this clone. In the same sample, other DNA sequences code for this CDR3. The V and J genes are TRBV5-1 and TRBJ2-5; D is undetermined. This CDR3 comprises 13 residues. CDR1 is SGHRS, CDR2 YFSETQ, per germline. V was shortened by 0 bases and J by 4 bases, with 7 bases between the two germline ends. CDR3: CASSLGSGETQYF. Written as DNA, the CDR3 is TGCGCCAGCAGCTTGGGATCGGGAGAGACCCAGTACTTC.

The chain couples TRBV3-1 (or the pseudogene TRBV3-2) to TRBJ1-5, with 9 bases matching TRBD1. The CDR3 has 14 residues. With V trimmed by 4 bases and J by 4 bases, 2 bases remained unmatched. Germline CDR1 is LGHDT and CDR2 is YNNKEL (reference sequence). CDR3 region: CASSPTGGNQPQHF. CDR3 in DNA: TGTGCCAGCAGCCCGACAGGGGGGAATCAGCCCCAGCATTTT.

This clone was picked up one time. The gene calls are TRBV11-2 and TRBJ1-4; D is possibly TRBD1 (5 bases). The CDR3 runs 13 residues. Trimming cost V 3 bases and J 13 bases, with 15 bases left between them. Germline loops: CDR1 SGHAT, CDR2 FQNNGV. CDR3: CASSFNGAGSLFF. CDR3 coding DNA: TGTGCCAGCAGCTTTAACGGCGCAGGGTCACTGTTTTTT. Variable domain in full (rest from reference TRBV11-2 and TRBJ1-4): EAGVAQSPRYKIIEKRQSVAFWCNPISGHATLYWYQQILGQGPKLLIQFQNNGVVDDSQLPKDRFSAERLKGVDSTLKIQPAKLEDSAVYLCASSFNGAGSLFFGSGTQLSVL.

This chain joins TRBV5-1 and TRBJ1-3, with 7 nucleotides matching TRBD1. From germline, CDR1 is SGHRS and CDR2 YFSETQ. J gave up 0 bases and V 5 bases, and 8 bases lay outside the gene matches. CDR3 length: 16 residues. The CDR3, as DNA: TGCGCCAGCAGGGAAGGGACAGTCGTCTCTGGAAACACCATATATTTT. Its translation is CASREGTVVSGNTIYF.

The CDR3 DNA reads TGCAGTTCGGACAGGGATGAAAAACTGTTTTTT. Translation gives CSSDRDEKLFF. V is TRBV20-1 and J is TRBJ1-4, with 8 bases aligning to TRBD1. Germline CDR1 DFQATT, CDR2 SNEGSKA (reference sequence). This CDR3 spans 11 amino acids. J gave up 6 bases and V 8 bases, and 2 bases lay outside the gene matches.

V gene TRBV27 combines with J gene TRBJ1-5, with a tentative D call TRBD1 (5 bases). CDR1 is MNHEY and CDR2 is SMNVEV in the germline V gene (reference sequence). The V end was cut by 5 bases, the J end by 9 bases, with 14 bases between. The CDR3 runs 13 residues. The CDR3 loop is CASSMTVLGPQHF. The CDR3 DNA follows: TGTGCCAGCAGTATGACAGTGCTCGGGCCCCAGCATTTT.

The chain uses TRBV20-1 and TRBJ1-2; 9 nucleotides agree with TRBD1. J was trimmed by 8 bases and V by 3 bases; bases with no gene match: 10. The CDR3 loop spans 14 amino acids. CDR1 is DFQATT and CDR2 is SNEGSKA in the germline V gene (reference sequence). CDR3 in DNA: TGCAGTGCTAGTTGGCCACAGGGGGCGGGAGGCTACACCTTC. This translates into CSASWPQGAGGYTF.

The CDR3 DNA reads as TGCGCCAGCAGCTCAGTCTGGGCGACTAATGAAAAACTGTTTTTT. Its protein product is CASSSVWATNEKLFF. The chain joins TRBV5-1 to TRBJ1-4; D gene ambiguous. The CDR3 covers 15 residues. CDR1 and CDR2 (germline): SGHRS, YFSETQ. Between the trimmed V and J ends, which lost 3 bases and 2 bases, there was a span of 11 bases.

This sequence joins TRBV6-5 and TRBJ1-2, with 8 bases that match TRBD1. After removal of 0 bases from V and 4 bases from J, the junction contained 4 bases not matched to a gene. The CDR3 loop spans 15 amino acids. The V gene's germline CDR1 is MNHEY and CDR2 SVGAGI. The DNA of the CDR3 is TGTGCCAGCAGTTACTCTACAGGGGGTTTCTATGGCTACACCTTC. Amino acid sequence: CASSYSTGGFYGYTF.

The rearrangement joins TRBV9 to TRBJ1-2; D not certain. CDR3 length: 13 amino acids. In germline, CDR1 is SGDLS, CDR2 YYNGEE. Trimming stripped 1 base from V and 7 bases from J, with 11 bases between. The CDR3 DNA follows: TGTGCCAGCAGCGTATCGTCAGAGGGTGGCTACACCTTC. Its protein product is CASSVSSEGGYTF.

This rearrangement joins TRBV30 to TRBJ1-5; 9 bases match TRBD1. Germline assignment: CDR1 GTSNPN and CDR2 SVGIG (reference sequence). The CDR3 is 13 amino acids. V was pared by 7 bases and J by 6 bases, with 7 bases of the junction left unmatched. The DNA of the CDR3 is TGTGCCTCCTCACAGGGGGCAGGTCAGCCCCAGCATTTT. Translation: CASSQGAGQPQHF.

By frequency in the sample, this clone is medium-sized. CDR3 sequence reads: CATSETGGGNQPQHF. As DNA, the CDR3 is TGTGCCACCAGCGAGACAGGGGGAGGCAATCAGCCCCAGCATTTT. This chain joins TRBV24-1 and TRBJ1-5; TRBD1 aligns across 9 bases. Germline loops: CDR1 KGHDR, CDR2 SFDVKD. The CDR3 has 15 amino acids. V shed 7 bases and J 2 bases; nucleotides not matched to a gene: 5.

The rearrangement uses TRBV11-2 and TRBJ2-1; D remains unclear. Germline V gene lookup returns CDR1 SGHAT and CDR2 FQNNGV. Trimming cost V 2 bases and J 6 bases, with 8 bases left between them. This CDR3 is built from 13 residues. The CDR3 region has the DNA TGTGCCAGCAGCTTATCTGCGCCCAATGAGCAGTTCTTC. Its protein product is CASSLSAPNEQFF.

J is TRBJ2-6 and V is TRBV15, with 7 positions matching TRBD1. The V and J ends lost 6 bases and 0 bases, in that order; junction bases with no gene match: 5. From germline, CDR1 is LNHNV and CDR2 YYDKDF (reference sequence). This CDR3 region has 16 residues. The DNA for the CDR3 is TGTGCCACCAGACCCCGGGACAGCTCTGGGGCCAACGTCCTGACTTTC. This codes for CATRPRDSSGANVLTF.

This chain connects TRBV7-9 to TRBJ1-4, with D perhaps matching TRBD1 (6 bases). Germline lookup yields CDR1 SEHNR and CDR2 FQNEAQ (reference sequence). The CDR3 is 15 amino acids. Trimming took 5 bases from V and 8 from J, leaving 18 bases between them. CDR3 protein: CASSPPEKGGEKLFF. The CDR3 region has the DNA TGTGCCAGCAGCCCTCCCGAAAAGGGGGGGGAAAAACTGTTTTTT.

The chain links TRBV30 to TRBJ1-4; no definite D call. With 2 bases removed from V and 2 bases from J, the gap between germline ends came to 12 bases. The CDR3 is 15 amino acids. Germline CDR1 is GTSNPN and CDR2 is SVGIG (reference sequence). Written as DNA, the CDR3 is TGTGCCTGGAGTCCCCTCGCTAGTACTAATGAAAAACTGTTTTTT. Its protein is CAWSPLASTNEKLFF.

The chain has TRBV28 and TRBJ1-4, with 8 bases fitting TRBD1. Germline V gene lookup returns CDR1 MDHEN and CDR2 SYDVKM. The trim removed 5 bases at V and 4 bases at J, leaving 15 bases unmatched. The CDR3 covers 18 residues. The CDR3 reads CASSQRAGGSLGNEKLFF. The CDR3 DNA is TGTGCCAGCAGTCAGCGGGCAGGGGGCTCGCTAGGTAATGAAAAACTGTTTTTT.

The chain recombines TRBV7-6 with TRBJ1-6, with 9 nucleotides matching TRBD1. Trimming at V came to 5 bases and at J to 7 bases, leaving 15 bases not matched to a gene. Germline V gene lookup returns CDR1 SGHVS and CDR2 FNYEAQ. The CDR3 runs to 18 residues. The CDR3 nucleotides read TGTGCCAGCAGCGCGGGCATTCCGGGACAGGGTTGGAATTCACCCCTCCACTTT. Residues: CASSAGIPGQGWNSPLHF.

The chain employs TRBV7-8 and TRBJ1-5; possibly TRBD1 for D (5 bases). This CDR3 is 15 amino acids long. The V end lost 4 bases, the J end lost 4 bases, and 14 bases lay between the germline ends. Per the germline V gene, CDR1 is SGHVS and CDR2 is FQNEAQ. The CDR3 sequence: CASSSAGLYNQPQHF. CDR3 nucleotides: TGTGCCAGCAGCTCTGCGGGACTGTATAATCAGCCCCAGCATTTT.

V usage is TRBV7-8 and J usage is TRBJ2-3; maybe TRBD1 (6 bases). CDR1 is SGHVS, CDR2 FQNEAQ, per germline. V was shortened by 5 bases and J by 0 bases, with 18 bases between the two germline ends. The CDR3 sequence is 17 residues long. The CDR3 sequence: CASSGLRGGHSTDTQYF. As DNA, the CDR3 is TGTGCCAGCAGCGGACTTCGAGGGGGACATAGCACAGATACGCAGTATTTT.

The chain combines TRBV28 with TRBJ1-6; 8 nucleotides line up with TRBD1. V lost 8 bases to trimming and J lost 5 bases; unmatched junction nucleotides: 8. Germline CDR1 and CDR2: MDHEN and SYDVKM. This CDR3 spans 15 amino acids. This CDR3 reads CASLSDRGNNSPLHF. CDR3 bases: TGTGCCAGCCTGTCTGACAGGGGTAATAATTCACCCCTCCACTTT.